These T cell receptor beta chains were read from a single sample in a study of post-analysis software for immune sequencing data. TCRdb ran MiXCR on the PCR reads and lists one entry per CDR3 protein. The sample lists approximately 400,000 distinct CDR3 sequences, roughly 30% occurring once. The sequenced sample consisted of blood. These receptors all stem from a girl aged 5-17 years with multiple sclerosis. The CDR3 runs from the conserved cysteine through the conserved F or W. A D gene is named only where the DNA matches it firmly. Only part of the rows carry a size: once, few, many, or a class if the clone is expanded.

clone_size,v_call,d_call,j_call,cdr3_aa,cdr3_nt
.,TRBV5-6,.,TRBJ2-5,CASSLDGGIQETQYF,TGTGCCAGCAGCTTGGATGGGGGTATCCAAGAGACCCAGTACTTC
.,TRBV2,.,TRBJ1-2,CASSDPRTDGYTF,TGTGCCAGCAGTGACCCCAGGACGGATGGCTACACCTTC
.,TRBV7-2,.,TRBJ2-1,CASSFPRNEQFF,TGTGCCAGCAGCTTCCCCAGGAATGAGCAGTTCTTC
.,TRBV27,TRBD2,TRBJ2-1,CASSFSLAGGPRNEQFF,TGTGCCAGCAGTTTTTCCCTAGCGGGGGGGCCAAGGAATGAGCAGTTCTTC
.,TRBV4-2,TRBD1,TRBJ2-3,CASSRDPTGKARDTQYF,TGTGCCAGCAGCCGGGACCCGACAGGGAAGGCCCGAGATACGCAGTATTTT
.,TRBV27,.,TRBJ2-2,CASSPLDHTGELFF,TGTGCCAGCAGTCCCCTAGACCACACCGGGGAGCTGTTTTTT
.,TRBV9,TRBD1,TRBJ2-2,CASGRGQGSGTGELFF,TGTGCCAGCGGGCGGGGACAGGGGTCCGGCACCGGGGAGCTGTTTTTT
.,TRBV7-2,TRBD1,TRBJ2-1,CASSSQGIGYNEQFF,TGTGCCAGCAGCTCACAGGGGATAGGCTACAATGAGCAGTTCTTC
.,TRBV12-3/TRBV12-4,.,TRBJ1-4,CASSPTREKLFF,TGTGCCAGCAGTCCAACTCGCGAAAAACTGTTTTTT
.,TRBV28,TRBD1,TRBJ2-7,CASSGDRKLYEQYF,TGTGCCAGCAGCGGGGACAGGAAGTTATACGAGCAGTACTTC
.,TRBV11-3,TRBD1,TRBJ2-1,CASSLERGPYNEQFF,TGTGCCAGCAGCTTAGAGAGGGGGCCCTACAATGAGCAGTTCTTC
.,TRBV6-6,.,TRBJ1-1,CASSSSGTTSTEAFF,TGTGCCAGCAGCTCCTCAGGGACTACGAGCACTGAAGCTTTCTTT
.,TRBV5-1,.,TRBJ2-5,CASSPGSGSGAQYF,TGCGCCAGCAGCCCGGGCAGCGGTTCAGGGGCCCAGTACTTC
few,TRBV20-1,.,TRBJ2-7,CSATSDRYYEQYF,TGCAGTGCTACATCTGACCGGTACTACGAGCAGTACTTC
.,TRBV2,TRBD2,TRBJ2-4,CASSLYSGGADKNIQYF,TGTGCCAGCAGCTTATATAGCGGGGGGGCGGACAAAAACATTCAGTACTTC
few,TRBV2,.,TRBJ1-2,CASSGGETYGYTF,TGTGCCAGCAGTGGTGGCGAAACCTATGGCTACACCTTC
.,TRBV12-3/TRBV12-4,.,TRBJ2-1,CASSGNRGGYNEQFF,TGTGCCAGCAGTGGCAACAGGGGAGGCTACAATGAGCAGTTCTTC
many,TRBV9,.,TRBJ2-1,CASSPKGLPGSYNEQFF,TGTGCCAGCAGCCCAAAAGGACTTCCCGGGTCCTACAATGAGCAGTTCTTC
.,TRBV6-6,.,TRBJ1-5,CASPIDGNRPQHF,TGTGCCAGCCCAATCGACGGGAATCGGCCCCAGCATTTT
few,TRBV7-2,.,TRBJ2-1,CASSLTNLGIDEQFF,TGTGCCAGCAGCTTAACAAACCTGGGTATCGATGAGCAGTTCTTC
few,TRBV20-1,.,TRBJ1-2,CSAPGGGPYGYTF,TGCAGTGCTCCAGGAGGGGGACCCTATGGCTACACCTTC
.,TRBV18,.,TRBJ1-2,CASSPDSVCDGYTF,TGTGCCAGCTCACCAGATAGCGTATGCGATGGCTACACCTTC
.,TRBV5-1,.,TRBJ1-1,CAGSRRTENTEAFF,TGCGCCGGCAGCCGAAGGACTGAGAACACTGAAGCTTTCTTT
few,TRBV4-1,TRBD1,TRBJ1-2,CASSQPLNRGVNGYTF,TGCGCCAGCAGCCAACCTCTAAACAGGGGGGTAAATGGCTACACCTTC
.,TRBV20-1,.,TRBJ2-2,CSARMAGSLFGELFF,TGCAGTGCTAGAATGGCGGGGAGCTTGTTCGGGGAGCTGTTTTTT
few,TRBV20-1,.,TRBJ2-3,CSAVLPSTDTQYF,TGCAGTGCCGTATTACCTAGCACAGATACGCAGTATTTT
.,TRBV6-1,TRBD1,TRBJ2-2,CASSEGTGGTGELFF,TGTGCCAGCAGTGAAGGGACAGGGGGCACCGGGGAGCTGTTTTTT
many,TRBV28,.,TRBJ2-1,CASSTPNEQFF,TGTGCCAGCAGTACCCCAAATGAGCAGTTCTTC
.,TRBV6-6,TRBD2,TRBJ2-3,CASRWTSGNTDTQYF,TGTGCCAGCCGATGGACTAGCGGTAACACAGATACGCAGTATTTT
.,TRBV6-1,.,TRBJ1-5,CASSEMISASQKPQHF,TGTGCCAGCAGTGAGATGATTTCGGCATCTCAGAAGCCCCAGCATTTT
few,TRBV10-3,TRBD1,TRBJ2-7,CAISESSPGQRYF,TGTGCCATCAGTGAGTCATCGCCGGGACAGCGGTACTTC